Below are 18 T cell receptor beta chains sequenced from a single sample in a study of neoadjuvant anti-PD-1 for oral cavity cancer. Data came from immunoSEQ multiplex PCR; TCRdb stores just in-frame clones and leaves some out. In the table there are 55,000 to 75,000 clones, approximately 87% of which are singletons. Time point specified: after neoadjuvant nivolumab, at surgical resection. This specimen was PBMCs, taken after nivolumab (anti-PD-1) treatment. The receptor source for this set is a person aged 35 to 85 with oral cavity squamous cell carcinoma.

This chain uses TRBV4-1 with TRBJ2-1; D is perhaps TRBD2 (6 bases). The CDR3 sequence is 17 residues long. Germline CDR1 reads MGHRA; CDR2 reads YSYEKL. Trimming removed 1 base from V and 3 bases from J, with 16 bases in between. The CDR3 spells CASSQGGLAEIYNEQFF. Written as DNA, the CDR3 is TGCGCCAGCAGCCAAGGGGGTTTAGCGGAAATCTACAATGAGCAGTTCTTC.

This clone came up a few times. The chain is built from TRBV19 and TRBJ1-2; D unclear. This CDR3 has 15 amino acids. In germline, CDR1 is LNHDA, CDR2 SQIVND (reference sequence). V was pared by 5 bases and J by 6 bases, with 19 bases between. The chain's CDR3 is CASSRTWSTAHGYTF. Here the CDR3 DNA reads TGTGCCAGTAGTCGTACTTGGAGTACGGCCCATGGCTACACCTTC.

In DNA, the CDR3 is TGTGCCAGCAATGGACAGCTCATGAACACTGAAGCTTTCTTT. It yields the protein CASNGQLMNTEAFF. This sequence joins TRBV2 and TRBJ1-1, with D possibly being TRBD1 (6 bases). Germline CDR1 SNHLY, CDR2 FYNNEI. The CDR3 contains 14 residues. Deletions cut 7 bases from V and 0 bases from J, with 12 bases between.

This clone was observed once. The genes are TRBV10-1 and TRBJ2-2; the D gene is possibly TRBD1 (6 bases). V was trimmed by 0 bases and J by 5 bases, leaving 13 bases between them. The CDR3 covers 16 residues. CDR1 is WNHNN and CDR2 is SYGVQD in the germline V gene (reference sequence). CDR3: CASSESSAGETGELFF. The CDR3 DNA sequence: TGCGCCAGCAGTGAGTCATCGGCAGGGGAGACCGGGGAGCTGTTTTTT.

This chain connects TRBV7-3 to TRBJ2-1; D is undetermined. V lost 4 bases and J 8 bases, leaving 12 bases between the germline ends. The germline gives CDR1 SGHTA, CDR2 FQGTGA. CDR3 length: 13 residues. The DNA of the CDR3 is TGTGCCAGCAGCTCGGACCCGGGCCATGAGCAGTTCTTC. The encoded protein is CASSSDPGHEQFF. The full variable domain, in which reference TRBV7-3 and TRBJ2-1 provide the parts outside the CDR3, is GAGVSQTPSNKVTEKGKYVELRCDPISGHTALYWYRQSLGQGPEFLIYFQGTGAADDSGLPNDRFFAVRPEGSVSTLKIQRTERGDSAVYLCASSSDPGHEQFFGPGTRLTVL.

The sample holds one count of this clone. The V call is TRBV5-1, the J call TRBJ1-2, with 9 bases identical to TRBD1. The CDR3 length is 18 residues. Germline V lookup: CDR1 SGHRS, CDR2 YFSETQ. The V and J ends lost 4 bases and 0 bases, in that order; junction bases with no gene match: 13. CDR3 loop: CASSGNTRTGDANYGYTF. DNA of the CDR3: TGCGCCAGCAGCGGCAACACTAGGACAGGGGACGCTAACTATGGCTACACCTTC.

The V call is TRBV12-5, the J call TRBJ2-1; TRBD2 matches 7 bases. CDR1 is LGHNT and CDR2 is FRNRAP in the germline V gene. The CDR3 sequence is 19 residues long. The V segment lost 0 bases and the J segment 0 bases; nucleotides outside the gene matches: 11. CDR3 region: CASGLVLSSGPSSYNEQFF. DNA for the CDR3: TGTGCTAGTGGTTTGGTACTTTCTAGCGGACCTAGCTCCTACAATGAGCAGTTCTTC. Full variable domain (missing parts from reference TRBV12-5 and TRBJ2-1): DARVTQTPRHKVTEMGQEVTMRCQPILGHNTVFWYRQTMMQGLELLAYFRNRAPLDDSGMPKDRFSAEMPDATLATLKIQPSEPRDSAVYFCASGLVLSSGPSSYNEQFFGPGTRLTVL.

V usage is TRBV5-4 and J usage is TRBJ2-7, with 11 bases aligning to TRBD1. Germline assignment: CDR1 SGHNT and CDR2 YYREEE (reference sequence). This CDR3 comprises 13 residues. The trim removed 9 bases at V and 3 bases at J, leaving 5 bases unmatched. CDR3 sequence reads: CAIGQGALYEQYF. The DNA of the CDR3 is TGTGCCATTGGACAGGGGGCGCTCTACGAGCAGTACTTC.

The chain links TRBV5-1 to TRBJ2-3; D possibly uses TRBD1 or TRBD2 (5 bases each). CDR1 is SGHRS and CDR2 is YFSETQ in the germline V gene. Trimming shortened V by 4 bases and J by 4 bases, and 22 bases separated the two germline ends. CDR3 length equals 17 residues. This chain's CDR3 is CASSRGTGTRVPDTQYF. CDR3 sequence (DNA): TGCGCCAGCAGCCGGGGCACTGGAACTAGGGTTCCAGATACGCAGTATTTT.

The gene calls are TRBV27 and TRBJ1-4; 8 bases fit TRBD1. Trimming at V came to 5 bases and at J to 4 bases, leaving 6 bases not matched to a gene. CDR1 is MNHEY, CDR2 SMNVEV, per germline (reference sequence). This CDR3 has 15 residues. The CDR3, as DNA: TGTGCCAGCAGTCCAAACAGGGGGGATAATGAAAAACTGTTTTTT. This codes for CASSPNRGDNEKLFF.

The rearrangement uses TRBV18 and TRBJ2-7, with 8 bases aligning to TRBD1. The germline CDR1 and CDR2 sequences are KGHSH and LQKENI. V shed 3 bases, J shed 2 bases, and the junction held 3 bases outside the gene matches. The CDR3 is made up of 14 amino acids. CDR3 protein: CASSPGTGTYEQYF. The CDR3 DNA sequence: TGTGCCAGCTCACCCGGGACAGGAACCTACGAGCAGTACTTC.

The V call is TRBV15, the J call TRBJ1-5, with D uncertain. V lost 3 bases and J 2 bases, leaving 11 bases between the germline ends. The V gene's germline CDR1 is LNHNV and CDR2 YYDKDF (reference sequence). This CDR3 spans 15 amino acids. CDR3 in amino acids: CATSRGMVGNQPQHF. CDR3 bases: TGTGCCACCAGCAGGGGGATGGTCGGCAATCAGCCCCAGCATTTT.

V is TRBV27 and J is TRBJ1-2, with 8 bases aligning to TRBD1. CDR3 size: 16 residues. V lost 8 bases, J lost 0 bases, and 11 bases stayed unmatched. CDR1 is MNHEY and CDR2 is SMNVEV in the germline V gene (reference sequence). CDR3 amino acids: CASRGIRQGTNYGYTF. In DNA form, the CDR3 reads TGTGCCAGCCGGGGGATACGACAGGGGACTAACTATGGCTACACCTTC.

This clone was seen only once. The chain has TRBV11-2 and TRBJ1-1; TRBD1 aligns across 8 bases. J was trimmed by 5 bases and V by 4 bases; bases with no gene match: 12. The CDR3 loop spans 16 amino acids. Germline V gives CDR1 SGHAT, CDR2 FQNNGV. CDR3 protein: CASSSFRTGRGTEAFF. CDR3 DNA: TGTGCCAGCAGCTCCTTTCGGACAGGGCGTGGGACTGAAGCTTTCTTT. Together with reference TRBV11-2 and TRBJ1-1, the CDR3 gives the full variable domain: EAGVAQSPRYKIIEKRQSVAFWCNPISGHATLYWYQQILGQGPKLLIQFQNNGVVDDSQLPKDRFSAERLKGVDSTLKIQPAKLEDSAVYLCASSSFRTGRGTEAFFGQGTRLTVV.

The CDR3 nucleotides are TGTGCCAGCAGCTTCTCTAGCGGGCAAGAGACCCAGTACTTC. Encoded protein: CASSFSSGQETQYF. The J gene is TRBJ2-5, the V gene TRBV7-2, with 8 bases aligning to TRBD2. Germline V gene data show CDR1 as SGHTA and CDR2 as FQGNSA. Germline trimming cut 3 bases from V and 2 bases from J; bases unmatched to any gene: 2. The CDR3 is 14 residues long.

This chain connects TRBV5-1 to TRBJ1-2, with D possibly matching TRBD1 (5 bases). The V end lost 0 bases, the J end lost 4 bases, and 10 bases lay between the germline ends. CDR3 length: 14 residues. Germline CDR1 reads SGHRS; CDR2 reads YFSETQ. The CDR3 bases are TGCGCCAGCAGCTTGGGTGGGGCTGCCTATGGCTACACCTTC. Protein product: CASSLGGAAYGYTF.

The CDR3 DNA follows: TGCGCCAGCAGCTGGAGATGGGACCCAACCTCGCCGACTAATGAAAAACTGTTTTTT. The encoded protein is CASSWRWDPTSPTNEKLFF. V and J are TRBV5-1 and TRBJ1-4, with D perhaps matching TRBD1 (5 bases). Trimming removed 3 bases from V and 2 bases from J, with 23 bases in between. The CDR3 extends over 19 amino acids. Germline CDR1 SGHRS, CDR2 YFSETQ.

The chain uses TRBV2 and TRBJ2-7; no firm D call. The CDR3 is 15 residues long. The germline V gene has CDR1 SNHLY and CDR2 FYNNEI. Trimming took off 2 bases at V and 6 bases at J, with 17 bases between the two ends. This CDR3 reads CASSESLGSNAEQYF. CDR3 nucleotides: TGTGCCAGCAGTGAAAGTTTAGGCAGCAACGCCGAGCAGTACTTC. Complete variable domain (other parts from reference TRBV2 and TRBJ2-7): EPEVTQTPSHQVTQMGQEVILRCVPISNHLYFYWYRQILGQKVEFLVSFYNNEISEKSEIFDDQFSVERPDGSNFTLKIRSTKLEDSAMYFCASSESLGSNAEQYFGPGTRLTVT.